The next 30 T cell receptor beta chains were all read from a single sample in a study of identical twins. TCRdb independently ran MiXCR on the 5' RACE reads; one entry per CDR3 protein. The sample yields more than 1.5 million distinct CDR3 sequences, more than 30% seen once. Sequencing used cord blood. Receptors were obtained from a newborn girl in good health.

V is TRBV20-1 and J is TRBJ2-2, with D tentatively TRBD2 (5 bases). CDR1 is DFQATT, CDR2 SNEGSKA, per germline (reference sequence). The CDR3 extends over 15 amino acids. Trimming left V 2 bases short and J 4 bases short, with 14 bases between. This CDR3 reads CSARRASHVTGELFF. The CDR3 nucleotides read TGCAGTGCTAGACGGGCTAGCCACGTCACCGGGGAGCTGTTTTTT.

In its sample, this clonotype was seen a few times. The J gene is TRBJ2-3, the V gene TRBV12-3 or TRBV12-4; TRBD2 might be the D (7 bases). V lost 6 bases, J lost 3 bases, and 22 bases lay in between. The CDR3 spans 17 residues. The CDR3 nucleotides read TGTGCCAGCAGCTATGGGGGGGCAGCCAAAGGTACAGATACGCAGTATTTT. Amino acid sequence: CASSYGGAAKGTDTQYF.

This clonotype was observed a few times. This chain connects TRBV20-1 to TRBJ1-2; 10 positions agree with TRBD1. This CDR3 comprises 16 residues. The germline CDR1 and CDR2 sequences are DFQATT and SNEGSKA (reference sequence). V dropped 6 bases and J dropped 7; count of bases not matched to a gene: 17. The CDR3 coding sequence is TGCAGTGCACCCGGATTTGGACAGGGGGTTTGGCGTGGCTACACCTTC. Amino acid sequence: CSAPGFGQGVWRGYTF.

In this sample, this clonotype turned up once. The gene calls are TRBV5-1 and TRBJ2-5; the match to TRBD1 covers 7 bases. The length of the CDR3 is 13 residues. Germline-derived CDR1 and CDR2 are SGHRS and YFSETQ. V lost 3 bases and J lost 5; bases outside the gene matches: 4. The CDR3 is CASSWTGPETQYF. CDR3 bases: TGCGCCAGCAGCTGGACAGGCCCGGAGACCCAGTACTTC.

This clonotype showed up just a few times. The rearrangement links TRBV21-1 to TRBJ1-5. TRBV21-1 corresponds to a pseudogene. The length of the CDR3 is 19 residues. The CDR3 DNA reads TGTGCCAGCAGCAAAACGCCAGGGAGGGGGTCCTATAGCAATCAGCCCCAGCATTTT. It yields the protein CASSKTPGRGSYSNQPQHF.

The chain couples TRBV19 to TRBJ2-5, with unresolved D. Germline values: CDR1 LNHDA, CDR2 SQIVND (reference sequence). This CDR3 spans 16 amino acids. V lost 5 bases and J lost 0, with 16 bases in between. The CDR3 region is CASSARARTYQETQYF. Written as DNA, the CDR3 is TGTGCCAGTAGTGCCCGAGCAAGGACGTACCAAGAGACCCAGTACTTC.

The sample holds one count of this clonotype. V usage is TRBV10-1 and J usage is TRBJ1-5, with 9 bases identical to TRBD1. With V trimmed by 6 bases and J by 5 bases, 5 bases remained unmatched. Germline V gene lookup returns CDR1 WNHNN and CDR2 SYGVQD (reference sequence). This CDR3 spans 14 amino acids. In nucleotides, the CDR3 is TGCGCCAGCAGACCCGGGACAGGGTATCAGCCCCAGCATTTT. This translates into CASRPGTGYQPQHF.

V gene TRBV4-1 combines with J gene TRBJ1-2; D might be TRBD1 (6 bases). CDR1 and CDR2 (germline): MGHRA, YSYEKL. V lost 5 bases, J lost 7 bases, and 20 bases lay in between. CDR3 length equals 15 residues. CDR3 region: CASSLFTGFLSGYTF. In DNA form, the CDR3 reads TGCGCCAGCAGCTTATTTACAGGGTTTCTTAGTGGCTACACCTTC.

This chain connects TRBV4-1 to TRBJ2-2, with 10 bases aligning to TRBD2. CDR3 size: 16 residues. Per the germline V gene, CDR1 is MGHRA and CDR2 is YSYEKL. The trim removed 1 base at V and 12 bases at J, leaving 11 bases unmatched. The CDR3 sequence: CASSQGVSGGPRKLFF. CDR3 DNA sequence: TGCGCCAGCAGCCAAGGGGTTAGCGGGGGGCCTAGGAAGCTGTTTTTT.

Only a few counts were recorded for this clonotype. The chain joins TRBV20-1 to TRBJ2-7; D remains ambiguous. Per germline, CDR1 DFQATT and CDR2 SNEGSKA (reference sequence). The CDR3 contains 13 residues. Trimming left V 3 bases short and J 0 bases short, with 9 bases between. The DNA for the CDR3 is TGCAGTGCTAGGCCCGGGTACTCCTACGAGCAGTACTTC. Translating it yields CSARPGYSYEQYF.

V is TRBV9 and J is TRBJ2-6, with a tentative D call TRBD1 (5 bases). The ends were cut back, 3 bases at V and 0 bases at J, with 13 bases in the middle. The CDR3 extends over 17 amino acids. The V gene's germline CDR1 is SGDLS and CDR2 YYNGEE. This CDR3 reads CASSGGSGSSGANVLTF. The DNA for the CDR3 is TGTGCCAGCAGCGGCGGTTCAGGGTCCTCTGGGGCCAACGTCCTGACTTTC. The full variable domain, completed using reference TRBV9 and TRBJ2-6, is DSGVTQTPKHLITATGQRVTLRCSPRSGDLSVYWYQQSLDQGLQFLIQYYNGEERAKGNILERFSAQQFPDLHSELNLSSLELGDSALYFCASSGGSGSSGANVLTFGAGSRLTVL.

In its sample, this clonotype was seen a few times. CDR3 nucleotides: TGTGCCAGCAGCTTAGTAGGACTAGGAGGCACAGATACGCAGTATTTT. This gives the protein CASSLVGLGGTDTQYF. The chain recombines TRBV7-2 with TRBJ2-3; 7 nucleotides agree with TRBD2. There are 16 residues in the CDR3. V was clipped by 1 base and J by 1 base; unmatched bases: 5. The germline gives CDR1 SGHTA, CDR2 FQGNSA. Full variable domain (remainder filled in from reference TRBV7-2 and TRBJ2-3): GAGVSQSPSNKVTEKGKDVELRCDPISGHTALYWYRQSLGQGLEFLIYFQGNSAPDKSGLPSDRFSAERTGGSVSTLTIQRTQQEDSAVYLCASSLVGLGGTDTQYFGPGTRLTVL.

V usage is TRBV7-8 and J usage is TRBJ2-4; a possible D gene is TRBD2 (5 bases). Germline V lookup: CDR1 SGHVS, CDR2 FQNEAQ. Between the trimmed V and J ends, which lost 5 bases and 7 bases, there was a span of 12 bases. The CDR3 contains 13 residues. The CDR3 nucleotides read TGTGCCAGCAGCGCCCTAAGGAGGAACATTCAGTACTTC. It encodes CASSALRRNIQYF.

The chain carries TRBV20-1 and TRBJ2-1; no clear D. The V end was cut by 2 bases, the J end by 10 bases, with 9 bases between. The CDR3 length is 11 residues. Germline V CDR1 and CDR2: DFQATT, SNEGSKA (reference sequence). Here the CDR3 reads CSARQSTEQFF. The DNA of the CDR3 is TGCAGTGCTAGACAGTCTACAGAGCAGTTCTTC.

The chain carries TRBV6-6 and TRBJ2-4; TRBD2 agrees at 11 bases. The DNA matches TRBJ2-7 better at its end, which makes the J call doubtful. This CDR3 has 16 residues. Germline CDR1 is MNHNY and CDR2 is SVGAGI (reference sequence). The CDR3 region has the DNA TGTGCCAGCAGTGACGCCGGGACTAGCGGCTCCTACGAGCAGTACTTC. It is translated as CASSDAGTSGSYEQYF.

V usage is TRBV20-1 and J usage is TRBJ2-1; no definite D call. CDR3 length: 8 amino acids. The ends were cut back, 3 bases at V and 15 bases at J, with 6 bases in the middle. Per the germline V gene, CDR1 is DFQATT and CDR2 is SNEGSKA (reference sequence). DNA for the CDR3: TGCAGTGCTAGTGCCAGGTTCTTC. Translated, it gives CSASARFF.

There are a few counts of this clonotype. The chain uses TRBV20-1 and TRBJ1-2; 7 bases agree with TRBD1. With V trimmed by 0 bases and J by 5 bases, 3 bases remained unmatched. The CDR3 sequence is 13 residues long. Germline CDR1 reads DFQATT; CDR2 reads SNEGSKA (reference sequence). CDR3 amino acids: CSARDETGYGYTF. CDR3 DNA: TGCAGTGCTAGAGACGAGACAGGGTATGGCTACACCTTC.

The chain employs TRBV18 and TRBJ2-3; 8 bases map to TRBD1. Germline V CDR1 and CDR2: KGHSH, LQKENI. CDR3 size: 14 residues. The CDR3 nucleotides are TGTGAAAGTCGCAGGGGGCGGAGCACAGATACGCAGTATTTT. Protein product: CESRRGRSTDTQYF.

This clonotype was detected only a few times. V and J are TRBV2 and TRBJ1-4; TRBD1 might be the D (6 bases). V was pared by 5 bases and J by 7 bases, with 20 bases between. Germline V CDR1 and CDR2: SNHLY, FYNNEI. This CDR3 comprises 16 residues. The CDR3 DNA follows: TGTGCCAGCAGTTGGGCAGGGGAAGGGCTAACTGAAAAACTGTTTTTT. Translated: CASSWAGEGLTEKLFF. Looking up the rest from reference TRBV2 and TRBJ1-4 gives the full variable domain: EPEVTQTPSHQVTQMGQEVILRCVPISNHLYFYWYRQILGQKVEFLVSFYNNEISEKSEIFDDQFSVERPDGSNFTLKIRSTKLEDSAMYFCASSWAGEGLTEKLFFGSGTQLSVL.

There are a few counts of this clonotype. This CDR3 reads CASDSGPGQANEKLFF. The CDR3 DNA is TGTGCCAGCGACTCAGGACCGGGACAGGCAAATGAAAAACTGTTTTTT. The rearrangement joins TRBV3-1 to TRBJ1-4; 8 bases agree with TRBD1. The trim removed 8 bases at V and 5 bases at J, leaving 13 bases unmatched. CDR1 LGHDT and CDR2 YNNKEL come from the germline V gene (reference sequence). The CDR3 is made up of 16 amino acids.

This clonotype was recorded at least ten times. The chain carries TRBV5-1 and TRBJ2-1, with D unresolved. The germline V gene encodes CDR1 SGHRS and CDR2 YFSETQ. Trimming removed 0 bases at V and 3 bases at J, with 4 bases between. The CDR3 extends over 13 amino acids. CDR3 coding DNA: TGCGCCAGCAGCTTGGGGGACTACAATGAGCAGTTCTTC. Its translation is CASSLGDYNEQFF. Using reference TRBV5-1 and TRBJ2-1 for the parts outside the CDR3, the full variable domain is KAGVTQTPRYLIKTRGQQVTLSCSPISGHRSVSWYQQTPGQGLQFLFEYFSETQRNKGNFPGRFSGRQFSNSRSEMNVSTLELGDSALYLCASSLGDYNEQFFGPGTRLTVL.

The chain uses TRBV4-1 and TRBJ2-1; unclear D gene. There are 16 residues in the CDR3. V gave up 0 bases and J gave up 10 bases, with 19 bases separating them. CDR1 MGHRA and CDR2 YSYEKL come from the germline V gene. DNA of the CDR3: TGCGCCAGCAGCCAAGATCTATGGGCGCTCTCCTACGAGCAGTTCTTC. Amino acids: CASSQDLWALSYEQFF.

This clonotype appeared a few times. J is TRBJ2-1 and V is TRBV9; D gene unclear. Per the germline V gene, CDR1 is SGDLS and CDR2 is YYNGEE. V dropped 0 bases and J dropped 9 bases, with 16 bases sitting between them. This CDR3 spans 15 amino acids. DNA of the CDR3: TGTGCCAGCAGCGTAGCTCCCCACGGTAGCAGTGAGCAGTTCTTC. It translates to CASSVAPHGSSEQFF.

This clonotype was counted ten times or more. DNA for the CDR3: TGCAGCGTTCTGGCGGGAGGGGTCTACGAGCAGTACTTC. This encodes CSVLAGGVYEQYF. J is TRBJ2-7 and V is TRBV29-1; 9 bases match TRBD2. CDR1 and CDR2 (germline): SQVTM, ANQGSEA. The length of the CDR3 is 13 residues. J was trimmed by 3 bases and V by 5 bases; bases with no gene match: 5.

This clonotype has a handful of counts. The chain carries TRBV29-1 and TRBJ2-1, with 7 bases identical to TRBD2. V shed 2 bases and J 2 bases; nucleotides not matched to a gene: 0. This CDR3 contains 13 residues. Germline V gene data show CDR1 as SQVTM and CDR2 as ANQGSEA. This CDR3 reads CSVELAAYNEQFF. The CDR3 nucleotides are TGCAGCGTTGAACTAGCGGCCTACAATGAGCAGTTCTTC.

This clonotype has just a few counts. The V call is TRBV29-1, the J call TRBJ2-3; 11 bases match TRBD2. Germline lookup yields CDR1 SQVTM and CDR2 ANQGSEA. The V gene end was trimmed by 4 bases and the J gene end by 0 bases; junction bases not matched to a gene: 3. CDR3 size: 15 residues. Here the CDR3 reads CSVGTSGLSTDTQYF. CDR3 DNA: TGCAGCGTTGGGACTAGCGGGCTTAGCACAGATACGCAGTATTTT.

V gene TRBV20-1 combines with J gene TRBJ1-2, with unresolved D. The germline V gene encodes CDR1 DFQATT and CDR2 SNEGSKA (reference sequence). This CDR3 is built from 14 residues. The germline V and J ends were trimmed by 7 bases and 6 bases, with 21 bases remaining between them. The CDR3 reads CSVLAETGINGYTF. In DNA, the CDR3 is TGCAGTGTGTTGGCAGAAACTGGTATAAATGGCTACACCTTC.

The chain has TRBV6-6 and TRBJ2-7; 12 nucleotides agree with TRBD2. V shed 5 bases, J shed 3 bases, and the junction held 5 bases outside the gene matches. Germline CDR1 reads MNHNY; CDR2 reads SVGAGI (reference sequence). The CDR3 runs to 15 residues. CDR3 in DNA: TGTGCCAGCAGTACGACTAGCGGGGGTTACTACGAGCAGTACTTC. Its translation: CASSTTSGGYYEQYF.

This rearrangement joins TRBV3-1 to TRBJ2-7; weak D call: TRBD2 (5 bases). V dropped 4 bases and J dropped 3 bases, with 13 bases sitting between them. There are 14 residues in the CDR3. Germline V gives CDR1 LGHDT, CDR2 YNNKEL (reference sequence). DNA of the CDR3: TGTGCCAGCAGCCCAGCGGAATCGATCTACGAGCAGTACTTC. This translates into CASSPAESIYEQYF.

This clonotype was recorded a few times. The chain links TRBV20-1 to TRBJ1-2, with TRBD1 as a possible D gene (5 bases). Trimming left V 1 base short and J 7 bases short, with 16 bases between. The CDR3 is 14 residues long. Germline V gene data show CDR1 as DFQATT and CDR2 as SNEGSKA (reference sequence). The CDR3 nucleotides are TGCAGTGCTAGAGTTGGTAGGGGCCTGGGTGGCTACACCTTC. It yields the protein CSARVGRGLGGYTF.